This T cell receptor beta chain appears in the sequencing data of a study of blood T cell repertoires in COVID-19. Germline CDR1 MNHEY, CDR2 SVGAGI. V lost 6 bases to trimming and J lost 1 base, with 10 bases between them. This CDR3 comprises 14 residues. Profiling relied on immunoSEQ multiplex PCR, and the TCRdb table lists in-frame clones only, not all of them. The data hold under 110,000 clones, with 85% observed a single time. The source of this sequence is an older woman with active or convalescent COVID-19. This chain links TRBV6-5 with TRBJ1-5; D possibly corresponds to TRBD1 (6 bases). The sequenced sample consisted of peripheral blood. CDR3 coding DNA: TGTGCCAGCAGAAGGACAGTCAGCAATCAGCCCCAGCATTTT. Translated: CASRRTVSNQPQHF.